These 30 T cell receptor beta chains were all obtained from the same sample, sequenced in a study of identical twins. TCRdb re-analysed the 5' RACE reads in MiXCR, keeping a single row per CDR3 protein. The data show roughly 490,000 distinct CDR3 sequences, with roughly an eighth seen just once and 0.95% to 1% held by the top ten. These data also featured in a second study, about yellow fever vaccine responses in identical twins.

Source material: CD4+ T cells sorted from blood. These receptors originate from a woman aged 18-29 years in good health.

J is TRBJ1-5 and V is TRBV20-1; D is ambiguous. Germline V gene data show CDR1 as DFQATT and CDR2 as SNEGSKA (reference sequence). V was shortened by 0 bases and J by 0 bases, with 12 bases between the two germline ends. This CDR3 is 16 amino acids long. CDR3 coding DNA: TGCAGTGCTAGAGATCTGCCCGGGTATAGCAATCAGCCCCAGCATTTT. Its translation: CSARDLPGYSNQPQHF.

As DNA, the CDR3 is TGTGCCAGCAGTTTCCTCGTGGGGTATGAGCAGTTCTTC. This sequence encodes CASSFLVGYEQFF. The gene calls are TRBV7-2 and TRBJ2-1; D gene ambiguous. V was clipped by 6 bases and J by 8 bases, with 14 bases between them. CDR1 and CDR2 (germline): SGHTA, FQGNSA. The CDR3 contains 13 residues.

This clonotype was detected a few times. The chain joins TRBV10-3 to TRBJ2-7, with TRBD1 as a possible D gene (5 bases). Trimming removed 2 bases at V and 1 base at J, with 12 bases between. The length of the CDR3 is 15 residues. In germline, CDR1 is ENHRY, CDR2 SYGVKD. This CDR3 reads CAISEDTTGSYEQYF. As DNA, the CDR3 is TGTGCCATCAGTGAGGATACTACAGGTTCCTACGAGCAGTACTTC.

This clonotype was seen repeatedly, ten times or more. The V call is TRBV5-1, the J call TRBJ2-7; tentative D call: TRBD1 (6 bases). Germline CDR1 reads SGHRS; CDR2 reads YFSETQ. V was clipped by 0 bases and J by 5 bases, with 12 bases between them. CDR3 length: 14 amino acids. CDR3 DNA sequence: TGCGCCAGCAGCTTGGTTCCAGGGGTCCACGAGCAGTACTTC. Translated, it gives CASSLVPGVHEQYF.

There are many counts of this clonotype. This chain joins TRBV6-2 or TRBV6-3 and TRBJ1-1; no definite D call. This CDR3 comprises 14 residues. CDR1 and CDR2 from the germline V gene are MNHEY and SVGEGT. V was cut by 6 bases and J by 0 bases, with 11 bases left in between. In DNA form, the CDR3 reads TGTGCCAGCAGAGCCCGGGGATTGAACACTGAAGCTTTCTTT. This gives the protein CASRARGLNTEAFF.

This chain connects TRBV2 to TRBJ1-4, with D unclear. CDR3 length equals 15 residues. V was shortened by 4 bases and J by 8 bases, with 17 bases between the two germline ends. Germline V gene data show CDR1 as SNHLY and CDR2 as FYNNEI. CDR3 protein: CASSGASRSGEKLFF. DNA of the CDR3: TGTGCCAGCAGTGGGGCCTCCCGGTCCGGCGAAAAACTGTTTTTT.

This clonotype has only a few counts. V gene TRBV29-1 combines with J gene TRBJ2-1; D is ambiguous. Trimming removed 0 bases at V and 7 bases at J, with 4 bases between. In germline, CDR1 is SQVTM, CDR2 ANQGSEA. This CDR3 comprises 11 residues. CDR3 in amino acids: CSVEERNEQFF. CDR3 bases: TGCAGCGTTGAAGAACGGAATGAGCAGTTCTTC.

The chain is built from TRBV12-3 or TRBV12-4 and TRBJ2-6; D gene unclear. This CDR3 comprises 15 residues. V gave up 8 bases and J gave up 1 base, with 12 bases separating them. This chain's CDR3 is CASVRAASGANVLTF. The CDR3 DNA reads TGTGCCAGCGTAAGGGCCGCTTCTGGGGCCAACGTCCTGACTTTC.

This clonotype turned up a few times. The chain couples TRBV20-1 to TRBJ1-2; TRBD1 is a possible D gene (6 bases). V lost 8 bases to trimming and J lost 6 bases, with 16 bases between them. The germline gives CDR1 DFQATT, CDR2 SNEGSKA (reference sequence). The CDR3 totals 12 residues. The CDR3 nucleotides read TGCAGTCCGAACCAGAACAGGGATGGCTACACCTTC. Its translation is CSPNQNRDGYTF.

Ten or more counts support this clonotype. The chain couples TRBV12-3 or TRBV12-4 to TRBJ2-1; 7 nucleotides align to TRBD2. V trimming: 2 bases; J trimming: 9 bases; junction bases outside the gene matches: 10. CDR3 length: 15 residues. CDR3 loop: CASSLSSGVYGEQFF. CDR3 coding DNA: TGTGCCAGCAGTTTATCCAGCGGGGTTTATGGTGAGCAGTTCTTC.

Concerning this clonotype: An end of the junction does not agree with germline; a read error may underlie this. This sequence joins TRBV7-7 and TRBJ2-7, with D possibly TRBD2 on 6 matching bases. The CDR3 runs to 15 residues. CDR1 and CDR2 (germline): SSHAT, FNYEAQ (reference sequence). The CDR3 loop reads CASSLQWGDLYEQYF. The CDR3 bases are TGTGCTAGCAGCTTACAATGGGGGGACCTCTACGAGCAGTACTTC.

This clonotype showed up just a few times. In DNA, the CDR3 is TGTGCCAGCACCTCCGGGAGCAATGAGCAGTTCTTC. Translating gives CASTSGSNEQFF. J is TRBJ2-1 and V is TRBV2, with D possibly TRBD2 on 6 matching bases. Trimming removed 7 bases from V and 6 bases from J, with 10 bases in between. This CDR3 comprises 12 residues. Germline-derived CDR1 and CDR2 are SNHLY and FYNNEI.

This clonotype was observed a handful of times. J is TRBJ2-5 and V is TRBV27, with a weak D call TRBD1 (6 bases). This CDR3 is 15 amino acids long. The V gene lost 5 bases and the J gene lost 0 bases, with 13 bases spanning the gap. Per the germline V gene, CDR1 is MNHEY and CDR2 is SMNVEV (reference sequence). CDR3 DNA: TGTGCCAGCAGTACCCGGACAGCCTACCAAGAGACCCAGTACTTC. The encoded protein is CASSTRTAYQETQYF.

V is TRBV27 and J is TRBJ2-7; D uncertain. Per germline, CDR1 MNHEY and CDR2 SMNVEV (reference sequence). The CDR3 runs 15 residues. The V gene lost 5 bases and the J gene lost 3 bases, with 17 bases spanning the gap. The CDR3 nucleotides are TGTGCCAGCAGTCCCCGCGCAGCAGTCAGCTACGAGCAGTACTTC. Translating it yields CASSPRAAVSYEQYF.

The chain recombines TRBV20-1 with TRBJ2-3, with D perhaps TRBD2 (5 bases). Germline-derived CDR1 and CDR2 are DFQATT and SNEGSKA (reference sequence). V lost 4 bases to trimming and J lost 0 bases, with 5 bases between them. The CDR3 has 12 residues. In nucleotides, the CDR3 is TGCAGTGCTACGGGAAGCACAGATACGCAGTATTTT. It translates to CSATGSTDTQYF.

The V gene is TRBV7-9, the J gene TRBJ1-5; D unclear. This CDR3 is 13 amino acids long. Trimming pared 5 bases from V and 7 bases from J, leaving 12 bases between. Germline-derived CDR1 and CDR2 are SEHNR and FQNEAQ (reference sequence). The CDR3 spells CASSENRLQPQHF. CDR3 DNA: TGTGCCAGCAGCGAAAACCGGTTGCAGCCCCAGCATTTT. The whole variable domain, remainder taken from reference TRBV7-9 and TRBJ1-5, is DTGVSQNPRHKITKRGQNVTFRCDPISEHNRLYWYRQTLGQGPEFLTYFQNEAQLEKSRLLSDRFSAERPKGSFSTLEIQRTEQGDSAMYLCASSENRLQPQHFGDGTRLSIL.

This clonotype was observed a few times. The V gene is TRBV19, the J gene TRBJ1-4; D is ambiguous. The CDR3 runs to 15 residues. The V gene lost 5 bases and the J gene lost 0 bases, with 10 bases spanning the gap. Germline V gene lookup returns CDR1 LNHDA and CDR2 SQIVND (reference sequence). For the CDR3, the DNA is TGTGCCAGTAGTCGGCAGCCCTCAACTAATGAAAAACTGTTTTTT. It codes for CASSRQPSTNEKLFF.

J is TRBJ2-3 and V is TRBV6-1, with 8 bases matching TRBD2. Trimming at V came to 6 bases and at J to 3 bases, leaving 11 bases not matched to a gene. Germline V lookup: CDR1 MNHNS, CDR2 SASEGT. This CDR3 spans 16 amino acids. CDR3 sequence (DNA): TGTGCCAGCAGGACTAGCGAGAGGAAGGGTACAGATACGCAGTATTTT. Translation gives CASRTSERKGTDTQYF.

The rearrangement links TRBV6-1 to TRBJ1-2; D might be TRBD1 (5 bases). Germline V gene data show CDR1 as MNHNS and CDR2 as SASEGT. The CDR3 contains 13 residues. The V and J ends lost 5 bases and 2 bases respectively, with 9 bases between them. CDR3: CASSTGTNYGYTF. In DNA form, the CDR3 reads TGTGCCAGCAGTACCGGGACGAACTATGGCTACACCTTC.

Only a few counts were recorded for this clonotype. This sequence joins TRBV19 and TRBJ2-2, with unresolved D. CDR1 is LNHDA and CDR2 is SQIVND in the germline V gene (reference sequence). The CDR3 is 14 residues long. Trimming pared 4 bases from V and 1 base from J, leaving 7 bases between. Here the CDR3 reads CASSRNRNTGELFF. The CDR3 DNA sequence: TGTGCCAGTAGTAGAAACAGGAACACCGGGGAGCTGTTTTTT.

V usage is TRBV10-2 and J usage is TRBJ1-5; 8 nucleotides align to TRBD1. Germline V gene lookup returns CDR1 WSHSY and CDR2 SAAADI. V was pared by 6 bases and J by 7 bases, with 5 bases of the junction left unmatched. The CDR3 totals 13 residues. The CDR3 is CASSAQGGQPQHF. CDR3 coding DNA: TGCGCCAGCAGCGCACAGGGGGGCCAGCCCCAGCATTTT.

This clonotype turned up a few times. The chain joins TRBV15 to TRBJ2-3; no clear D. The CDR3 consists of 13 residues. Trimming removed 6 bases from V and 0 bases from J, with 7 bases in between. Germline loops: CDR1 LNHNV, CDR2 YYDKDF (reference sequence). The CDR3 nucleotides are TGTGCCACCAGACAACGAAGCACAGATACGCAGTATTTT. It encodes CATRQRSTDTQYF.

This clonotype was seen only a few times. The chain links TRBV7-2 to TRBJ2-7; D is possibly TRBD1 or TRBD2 (6 bases each). With 2 bases removed from V and 0 bases from J, the gap between germline ends came to 17 bases. This CDR3 is 17 amino acids long. Germline V gives CDR1 SGHTA, CDR2 FQGNSA. CDR3 residues: CASSLLGGGILSYEQYF. The CDR3 DNA reads as TGTGCCAGCAGCTTATTGGGGGGCGGGATTCTCTCCTACGAGCAGTACTTC.

The chain couples TRBV3-1 to TRBJ2-1, with TRBD2 identical over 8 bases. Germline assignment: CDR1 LGHDT and CDR2 YNNKEL (reference sequence). J lost 4 bases, V lost 0 bases, and 5 bases had no gene match. The CDR3 covers 16 residues. The CDR3 DNA reads as TGTGCCAGCAGCCAAGATATCGGCGGGGGGTACAATGAGCAGTTCTTC. This gives the protein CASSQDIGGGYNEQFF.

This chain uses TRBV7-6 with TRBJ2-7; TRBD1 matches at 7 bases. V shed 6 bases, J shed 3 bases, and the junction held 8 bases outside the gene matches. Per the germline V gene, CDR1 is SGHVS and CDR2 is FNYEAQ. The CDR3 has 14 amino acids. CDR3 amino acids: CASSSDRSHYEQYF. The CDR3, as DNA: TGTGCCAGCAGTTCGGACAGGAGTCACTACGAGCAGTACTTC.

This clonotype was detected a few times. The V and J genes are TRBV20-1 and TRBJ2-2; D is perhaps TRBD1 (6 bases). The CDR3 is 14 residues long. Trimming shortened V by 7 bases and J by 4 bases, and 16 bases separated the two germline ends. Per the germline V gene, CDR1 is DFQATT and CDR2 is SNEGSKA (reference sequence). The CDR3 reads CSGVAGAGTGELFF. Written as DNA, the CDR3 is TGCAGTGGGGTGGCAGGGGCAGGCACCGGGGAGCTGTTTTTT.

This clonotype appeared a few times. The chain combines TRBV29-1 with TRBJ2-2, with a weak D call TRBD1 (5 bases). This CDR3 has 15 amino acids. Germline lookup yields CDR1 SQVTM and CDR2 ANQGSEA. V was clipped by 4 bases and J by 3 bases, with 15 bases between them. This CDR3 reads CSVALQALDTGELFF. In DNA, the CDR3 is TGCAGCGTTGCTTTACAGGCTTTGGACACCGGGGAGCTGTTTTTT.

In this sample, this clonotype turned up a few times. The chain has TRBV11-2 and TRBJ2-5; tentatively, D is TRBD1 (6 bases). Germline CDR1 reads SGHAT; CDR2 reads FQNNGV. The CDR3 has 15 residues. Trimming shortened V by 1 base and J by 5 bases, and 14 bases separated the two germline ends. The CDR3 loop reads CASSLGNRQGETQYF. The CDR3 DNA is TGTGCCAGCAGCTTAGGGAACAGGCAGGGGGAGACCCAGTACTTC.

This clonotype was seen more than once but under ten times. This chain links TRBV28 with TRBJ1-2; no reliable D call. Germline V gene data show CDR1 as MDHEN and CDR2 as SYDVKM. CDR3 length: 16 amino acids. Trimming removed 4 bases at V and 0 bases at J, with 15 bases between. The chain's CDR3 is CASSSLRAATNYGYTF. Written as DNA, the CDR3 is TGTGCCAGCAGTTCATTACGGGCGGCCACTAACTATGGCTACACCTTC.

The rearrangement links TRBV29-1 to TRBJ2-2; either TRBD1 or TRBD2 may fit D (5 bases each). CDR1 SQVTM and CDR2 ANQGSEA come from the germline V gene. The CDR3 covers 13 residues. Trimming cost V 7 bases and J 5 bases, with 14 bases left between them. The CDR3 nucleotides read TGCAGCGCTAGCAAGGGGTTTACCGGGGAGCTGTTTTTT. Translated, it gives CSASKGFTGELFF.